This is a list of T cell receptor beta chains from one sample in a study of Tregs in tolerant kidney transplant recipients. Only in-frame clones appear in the TCRdb table, and some are missing; sequencing was by immunoSEQ multiplex PCR. The table shows tens of thousands of clones, with roughly 84% occurring only once. Sequencing was carried out using CD4+ T cells from blood. The receptors come from a human donor in good health. The CDR3 runs from the conserved cysteine through the conserved F or W. A D gene is named only where the DNA matches it firmly. Not all rows give a size; the values are once, few, many and, for expanded clones, a class.

d_gene	j_gene	abundance	v_gene	CDR3nt	CDR3aa
NA	TRBJ1-5	NA	TRBV7-2	TGTGCCAGCAGCTTAGCTGGAAAGCCCCAGCATTTT	CASSLAGKPQHF
NA	TRBJ2-1	NA	TRBV14	TGTGCCAGCAGCCAAGATCTTGGAGGCAATGAGCAGTTCTTC	CASSQDLGGNEQFF
NA	TRBJ2-7	few	TRBV5-5	TGTGCCAGCAGCTCCCACCACAGGGTTGTGACCTACGAGCAGTACTTC	CASSSHHRVVTYEQYF
NA	TRBJ2-2	few	TRBV29-1	TGCAGCGTTGCCGTAGCGAGCCCCCTAACGAACACCGGGGAGCTGTTTTTT	CSVAVASPLTNTGELFF
NA	TRBJ1-5	once	TRBV7-2	TGTGCCAGCAGCGCCGCCCGGGGCCTCAATCAGCCCCAGCATTTT	CASSAARGLNQPQHF
TRBD2	TRBJ2-5	NA	TRBV9	TGTGCCAGCAGCGTAGGAAGGAGCGGGAGAAACGTAGAGACCCAGTACTTC	CASSVGRSGRNVETQYF
NA	TRBJ2-5	NA	TRBV7-9	TGTGCCAGCAGCTTAGAGGGGAAGAGAGAGACCCAGTACTTC	CASSLEGKRETQYF
NA	TRBJ2-7	few	TRBV2	TGTGCCAGCACCCTGCGGGTGAGCTCCTACGAGCAGTACTTC	CASTLRVSSYEQYF
NA	TRBJ2-5	once	TRBV27	TGTGCCAGCAGTTTATCTAAATGGGAGCCCCAGTACTTC	CASSLSKWEPQYF
NA	TRBJ2-1	NA	TRBV11-2	TGTGCCAGCAGCCCCGGGGGTAGGGAGCCAGCGCGCTACAATGAGCAGTTCTTC	CASSPGGREPARYNEQFF
TRBD2	TRBJ2-1	once	TRBV14	TGTGCCAGCAGCCATCGGGGGGGAAACTCCTACAATGAGCAGTTCTTC	CASSHRGGNSYNEQFF
NA	TRBJ1-6	NA	TRBV11-2	TGTGCCAGCAGCTTAGCTTCAAGGGGTAATTCACCCCTCCACTTT	CASSLASRGNSPLHF
TRBD2	TRBJ2-3	NA	TRBV2	TGTGCCAGCAGTGTGGGTCTAGCGGGATGGCCTAGCACAGATACGCAGTATTTT	CASSVGLAGWPSTDTQYF
TRBD2	TRBJ2-2	NA	TRBV9	TGTGCCAGCAGCGTCAATAGCGGGGGGCTGTTTTTT	CASSVNSGGLFF
NA	TRBJ1-5	NA	TRBV19	TGTGCCAGTAGTTTTAGCAGAGCCAGCAATCAGCCCCAGCATTTT	CASSFSRASNQPQHF
TRBD1	TRBJ2-1	NA	TRBV11-1	TGTGCCAGCAGCCCAAGGACAGGGAGAAACAATGAGCAGTTCTTC	CASSPRTGRNNEQFF
NA	TRBJ2-3	NA	TRBV7-8	TGTGCCAGCAGCTTAGCTCCCTACACAGATACGCAGTATTTT	CASSLAPYTDTQYF
NA	TRBJ2-3	NA	TRBV4-3	TGCGCCAGCAGCCAGCAGGGACCCACAGATACGCAGTATTTT	CASSQQGPTDTQYF
NA	TRBJ2-3	NA	TRBV11-3	TGTGCCAGCAGCCGCGGAGCCTCCACAGATACGCAGTATTTT	CASSRGASTDTQYF
NA	TRBJ2-7	NA	TRBV6-6	TGTGCCAGCAGTTACACTGGCGGGCAGGGGACGGACGAGCAGTACTTC	CASSYTGGQGTDEQYF
NA	TRBJ1-6	NA	TRBV7-8	TGTGCCAGCAGCTTAGTTGCGGGAGGGGAAGATTCACCCCTCCACTTT	CASSLVAGGEDSPLHF
TRBD2	TRBJ2-1	NA	TRBV9	TGTGCCAGCAGCGTAGGGACTAGCTCATACAATGAGCAGTTCTTC	CASSVGTSSYNEQFF
NA	TRBJ1-3	NA	TRBV12-5	TGTGCTAGTGGTTTGGTGTTGGGAACTTCTGGAAACACCATATATTTT	CASGLVLGTSGNTIYF
NA	TRBJ1-1	NA	TRBV4-1	TGCGCCAGCAGCCAAGATGGAGTGAACACTGAAGCTTTCTTT	CASSQDGVNTEAFF
NA	TRBJ2-1	few	TRBV7-6	TGTGCCAGCAGCTCGGGGGGCCATGAGCAGTTCTTC	CASSSGGHEQFF
NA	TRBJ1-1	NA	TRBV25-1	TGTGCCAGCAGCGGGGGGCGGGGTTTGAACACTGAAGCTTTCTTT	CASSGGRGLNTEAFF
NA	TRBJ1-6	NA	TRBV7-2	TGTGCCAGCCGGACTTCAGCCACCCTCCACTTT	CASRTSATLHF
NA	TRBJ1-4	NA	TRBV10-3	TGTGCCATCAGTGAGTTCGACTTTGAAAAACTGTTTTTT	CAISEFDFEKLFF
NA	TRBJ2-3	NA	TRBV10-3	TGTGCCATCAGTGGAAGCACAGATACGCAGTATTTT	CAISGSTDTQYF
NA	TRBJ2-3	NA	TRBV6-6	TGTGCCAGCAGCCCAGGCGCGAGCGAATTAACAGATACGCAGTATTTT	CASSPGASELTDTQYF
TRBD1	TRBJ2-3	NA	TRBV10-3	TGTGCCATCAGTGCTGGACAGGGTTCTTTGAATACGCAGTATTTT	CAISAGQGSLNTQYF
TRBD1	TRBJ2-1	NA	TRBV5-1	TGCGCCAGCAGCAGGGACAGGCGCGATGAGCAGTTCTTC	CASSRDRRDEQFF
NA	TRBJ2-3	NA	TRBV11-2	TGTGCCAGCAGCTTTCTGGCGGTAAGCACAGATACGCAGTATTTT	CASSFLAVSTDTQYF
NA	TRBJ1-6	NA	TRBV15	TGTGCCACCAGCAGAGAGAGGGGTCAGGAGTCACCCCTCCACTTT	CATSRERGQESPLHF
TRBD2	TRBJ2-1	NA	TRBV6-5	TGTGCCAGCACCTTAGCGGGAGGTGGTGAGCAGTTCTTC	CASTLAGGGEQFF
NA	TRBJ2-3	once	TRBV7-2	TGTGCCAGCAGCTTAGTCGGCACGGACAGCACAGATACGCAGTATTTT	CASSLVGTDSTDTQYF
NA	TRBJ2-3	NA	TRBV11-3	TGTGCCAGCAGCTTAGGCCAAACTAGTTTCGGCTACACAGATACGCAGTATTTT	CASSLGQTSFGYTDTQYF
NA	TRBJ2-2	NA	TRBV7-9	TGTGCCAGCAGCTTAATCCAGGTCAACACCGGGGAGCTGTTTTTT	CASSLIQVNTGELFF
NA	TRBJ2-6	NA	TRBV13	TGTGCCAGCAGCATAGGTTTCGGGCCACCAGGGGCCAACGTCCTGACTTTC	CASSIGFGPPGANVLTF
NA	TRBJ1-1	NA	TRBV7-2	TGTGCCAGCAGCTTAGGAGCCAGGGCTGAAGCTTTCTTT	CASSLGARAEAFF
TRBD2	TRBJ2-1	once	TRBV5-4	TGTGCCAGCAGACTAGCGGGAGATCAGAATGAGCAGTTCTTC	CASRLAGDQNEQFF
TRBD2	TRBJ2-7	NA	TRBV11-2	TGTGCCAGCAGACGGTGGGCTAGCGGGAGCCACGAGCAGTACTTC	CASRRWASGSHEQYF
NA	TRBJ2-5	NA	TRBV5-4	TGTGCCAGCAGCAACAAACTAGGCGAGGAGACCCAGTACTTC	CASSNKLGEETQYF
NA	TRBJ2-2	NA	TRBV6-5	TGTGCCAGCAGCCGTAGACCCGACTCCGGGGAGCTGTTTTTT	CASSRRPDSGELFF
NA	TRBJ1-1	NA	TRBV5-1	TGCGCCAGCAGCCACGGGGGAGGAATGAACACTGAAGCTTTCTTT	CASSHGGGMNTEAFF
NA	TRBJ2-1	NA	TRBV9	TGTGCCAGCAGCGTAGTCGCAGGGGGGCCTTACAATGAGCAGTTCTTC	CASSVVAGGPYNEQFF
TRBD2	TRBJ2-5	NA	TRBV29-1	TGCAGCGTGGCCCCGGGACTAGCAAGAGAGACCCAGTACTTC	CSVAPGLARETQYF
TRBD1	TRBJ1-2	NA	TRBV2	TGTGCCAGCAGTGAATACTCCGGGACAGGATATGGCTACACCTTC	CASSEYSGTGYGYTF
NA	TRBJ2-5	NA	TRBV7-8	TGTGCCAGCAGCTTAAGGATTAGGGTGGCACGAGTGGAGACCCAGTACTTC	CASSLRIRVARVETQYF